This is a list of T cell receptor beta chains from one sample in a study of shared clonotypes between healthy human individuals. Using immunoSEQ multiplex PCR, the repertoire was profiled, and TCRdb retains in-frame clones only, with some absent. This table has around 600,000 clones, 97% appearing once. The sample consisted of naive CD4+ T cells sorted from blood. These receptors were taken from a woman aged 25 to 39 in good health. Both conserved end residues are part of each CDR3. The D gene is left open where the match is weak. Size is omitted from some rows. Given values are once, few, many or a class for expanded clones.

clone size	V gene	J gene	D gene	CDR3 protein	CDR3 DNA
NA	TRBV27	TRBJ2-2	TRBD2	CASSLMGGRALVGELFF	TGTGCCAGCAGTTTAATGGGTGGGAGGGCCCTGGTCGGGGAGCTGTTTTTT
NA	TRBV6-5	TRBJ1-3	TRBD1	CASSRTGARGNTIYF	TGTGCCAGCAGCCGGACAGGGGCGAGGGGAAACACCATATATTTT
NA	TRBV11-2	TRBJ2-1	NA	CASSPGPVYNEQFF	TGTGCCAGCAGCCCAGGACCAGTCTACAATGAGCAGTTCTTC
NA	TRBV28	TRBJ1-1	TRBD1	CASLAPTGEAEAFF	TGTGCCAGCCTGGCTCCTACAGGGGAGGCTGAAGCTTTCTTT
NA	TRBV28	TRBJ2-7	NA	CASSPHDTSAPLYEQYF	TGTGCCAGCAGCCCACATGACACTTCGGCCCCGCTTTACGAGCAGTACTTC
NA	TRBV5-4	TRBJ1-3	NA	CASSLLSSGNTIYF	TGTGCCAGCAGCCTTCTGAGCTCTGGAAACACCATATATTTT
NA	TRBV2	TRBJ2-3	NA	CATGLESGFIRTDTQYF	TGTGCCACCGGTTTGGAATCCGGGTTTATTCGAACAGATACGCAGTATTTT
NA	TRBV5-1	TRBJ2-7	TRBD2	CASSMGLTGVGYEQYF	TGCGCCAGCAGCATGGGACTAACGGGAGTAGGGTACGAGCAGTACTTC
NA	TRBV10-2	TRBJ2-7	NA	CASRQSPTVEQYF	TGCGCCAGCAGGCAGAGCCCTACGGTAGAGCAGTACTTC
NA	TRBV9	TRBJ1-5	NA	CASSVGREGPQPQHF	TGTGCCAGCAGCGTAGGGAGGGAGGGACCCCAGCCCCAGCATTTT
NA	TRBV27	TRBJ2-3	NA	CATNEGTPHDTDTQYF	TGTGCCACCAATGAGGGGACTCCGCATGACACAGATACGCAGTATTTT
NA	TRBV15	TRBJ2-5	NA	CATSTGPAETQYF	TGTGCCACCAGCACAGGCCCCGCGGAGACCCAGTACTTC
NA	TRBV28	TRBJ2-5	NA	CASTPFGTPRQETQYF	TGTGCCAGCACCCCTTTCGGGACACCGAGACAAGAGACCCAGTACTTC
once	TRBV18	TRBJ2-1	NA	CASSPQGDSYNEQFF	TGTGCCAGCTCACCACAGGGGGATTCCTACAATGAGCAGTTCTTC
NA	TRBV6-5	TRBJ1-2	NA	CASSNTATGAYGYTF	TGTGCCAGCAGTAACACAGCGACGGGGGCCTATGGCTACACCTTC
NA	TRBV19	TRBJ2-6	NA	CASSGGGHQPSSGANVLTF	TGTGCCAGTAGTGGGGGGGGACACCAACCCTCCTCTGGGGCCAACGTCCTGACTTTC
NA	TRBV5-1	TRBJ2-3	NA	CASSPADTQYF	TGCGCCAGCAGCCCCGCGGATACGCAGTATTTT
NA	TRBV19	TRBJ2-1	TRBD2	CASTPKRGNLAGVDEQFF	TGTGCCAGTACACCGAAGAGGGGAAATCTAGCGGGAGTCGATGAGCAGTTCTTC
NA	TRBV7-9	TRBJ2-3	TRBD1	CASSPIQGPRGDTQYF	TGTGCCAGCAGTCCAATACAGGGGCCCCGCGGAGATACGCAGTATTTT
once	TRBV14	TRBJ2-3	NA	CASSQLGTDTQYF	TGTGCCAGCAGCCAGCTCGGCACAGATACGCAGTATTTT
once	TRBV11-2	TRBJ2-5	NA	CASSLVQGTVVGETQYF	TGTGCCAGCAGCTTAGTTCAGGGAACAGTGGTGGGAGAGACCCAGTACTTC
NA	TRBV5-5	TRBJ1-2	TRBD1	CASSTDPGGQVDYGYTF	TGTGCCAGCAGCACCGACCCCGGAGGACAGGTCGACTATGGCTACACCTTC
NA	TRBV27	TRBJ2-3	TRBD2	CASSPGRGGTSGRGTQYF	TGTGCCAGCAGTCCGGGACGGGGAGGGACTAGCGGGAGAGGAACGCAGTATTTT
NA	TRBV5-1	TRBJ1-4	TRBD1	CASRPTGQGAEKLFF	TGCGCCAGCAGACCTACGGGACAGGGGGCTGAAAAACTGTTTTTT
NA	TRBV13	TRBJ1-2	NA	CASTSAGRRINYGYTF	TGTGCCAGCACCTCTGCAGGGAGGCGCATTAACTATGGCTACACCTTC
once	TRBV28	TRBJ2-7	NA	CASNTGPKASYEQYF	TGTGCCAGCAATACAGGGCCCAAGGCATCCTACGAGCAGTACTTC
NA	TRBV15	TRBJ2-2	TRBD2	CATRGLANTGELFF	TGTGCCACCAGGGGACTAGCGAACACCGGGGAGCTGTTTTTT
NA	TRBV28	TRBJ2-5	TRBD2	CASSSSGRFYETQYF	TGTGCCAGCAGCAGTAGCGGGAGGTTTTACGAGACCCAGTACTTC
NA	TRBV11-2	TRBJ2-1	NA	CASSLALASSYNEQFF	TGTGCCAGCAGCTTAGCGCTCGCTAGCTCCTACAATGAGCAGTTCTTC
few	TRBV28	TRBJ1-5	NA	CASSLNWGANQPQHF	TGTGCCAGCAGTTTAAATTGGGGGGCCAATCAGCCCCAGCATTTT
NA	TRBV19	TRBJ2-5	TRBD1	CASSIDWTGYQETQYF	TGTGCCAGTAGTATAGATTGGACAGGGTACCAAGAGACCCAGTACTTC
NA	TRBV2	TRBJ2-2	TRBD2	CASSPGLGETGELFF	TGTGCCAGCAGTCCGGGACTAGGAGAAACCGGGGAGCTGTTTTTT
NA	TRBV7-9	TRBJ2-5	TRBD1	CATPGQGDETQYF	TGTGCCACCCCGGGACAGGGTGACGAGACCCAGTACTTC
NA	TRBV2	TRBJ2-7	NA	CASTGDHEQYF	TGTGCCAGCACGGGGGATCACGAGCAGTACTTC
NA	TRBV4-1	TRBJ1-1	NA	CASSQVQGTLAFF	TGCGCCAGCAGCCAAGTTCAGGGGACGCTGGCTTTCTTT
NA	TRBV5-5	TRBJ1-4	NA	CASSLSGSTNEKLFF	TGTGCCAGCAGCTTATCTGGGTCAACTAATGAAAAACTGTTTTTT
few	TRBV5-1	TRBJ2-3	TRBD1	CASSMDRGHDTDTQYF	TGCGCCAGCAGCATGGACAGGGGGCACGACACAGATACGCAGTATTTT
NA	TRBV28	TRBJ2-5	NA	CASQGSPQETQYF	TGTGCCTCTCAGGGGAGCCCCCAAGAGACCCAGTACTTC
once	TRBV19	TRBJ2-5	NA	CASSNTYQETQYF	TGTGCCAGTAGTAATACTTACCAAGAGACCCAGTACTTC
NA	TRBV5-4	TRBJ2-7	NA	CASSKPPYEQYF	TGTGCCAGCAGCAAGCCCCCCTACGAGCAGTACTTC
NA	TRBV19	TRBJ2-2	TRBD2	CASSGRSGRKDGELFF	TGTGCCAGTAGTGGTCGCAGCGGGAGGAAGGACGGGGAGCTGTTTTTT
NA	TRBV7-9	TRBJ2-1	TRBD2	CASSLATSGRANEQFF	TGTGCCAGCAGCTTAGCGACTAGCGGGAGGGCCAATGAGCAGTTCTTC